These 8 T cell receptor beta chains share one sample of origin, sequenced in a study of human T cells and chemical hapten exposure. TCRdb ran MiXCR on the RACE reads and lists one entry per CDR3 protein. The table lists under 300,000 distinct CDR3 sequences, 7.5% to 8% of them singletons. Time point meaning: pre-sensitization, week 0. Treatment of the sample: therapeutic diphenylcyclopropenone sensitization with weekly scalp DPC. This specimen consisted of whole blood, obtained in connection with sensitization to the hapten diphenylcyclopropenone (DPC). Source of these receptors: a young man with alopecia areata. Some clones in this sample may be carry-over from other donors' samples.

The chain is built from TRBV27 and TRBJ2-5, with D tentatively TRBD1 (6 bases). The V and J ends lost 6 bases and 3 bases respectively, with 14 bases between them. This CDR3 has 14 amino acids. Germline CDR1 MNHEY, CDR2 SMNVEV (reference sequence). The CDR3 DNA is TGTGCCAGCAGCCCAGGACAGAGAAAAGAGACCCAGTACTTC. Its protein is CASSPGQRKETQYF.

A few counts support this clonotype. The gene calls are TRBV4-1 and TRBJ2-7, with 10 bases fitting TRBD1. The V gene end was trimmed by 1 base and the J gene end by 4 bases; junction bases not matched to a gene: 10. CDR1 and CDR2 (germline): MGHRA, YSYEKL. The CDR3 sequence is 17 residues long. The CDR3 region has the DNA TGCGCCAGCAGCCAAGGGGGAACCGGGACAGGGGTTTACGAGCAGTACTTC. The encoded protein is CASSQGGTGTGVYEQYF.

The chain joins TRBV12-3 or TRBV12-4 to TRBJ2-2; perhaps TRBD1 as D (6 bases). The CDR3 loop spans 14 amino acids. Deletions cut 6 bases from V and 7 bases from J, with 15 bases between. The CDR3 reads CASRSVRGHGELFF. The CDR3 coding sequence is TGTGCCAGCAGGTCGGTACGGGGACACGGGGAGCTGTTTTTT.

This clonotype was found many times. V is TRBV24-1 and J is TRBJ1-1; 10 positions match TRBD1. Per germline, CDR1 KGHDR and CDR2 SFDVKD. The ends lost 7 bases at V and 1 base at J; junction bases unmatched: 8. The CDR3 has 16 residues. The DNA for the CDR3 is TGTGCCACCAGAGGGACAGGGGCGAAACCGAACACTGAAGCTTTCTTT. Its translation: CATRGTGAKPNTEAFF.

The chain couples TRBV11-2 to TRBJ2-1; 12 positions match TRBD2. CDR1 is SGHAT, CDR2 FQNNGV, per germline. With V trimmed by 0 bases and J by 0 bases, 6 bases remained unmatched. This CDR3 spans 19 amino acids. CDR3 amino acids: CASSLDRASGGASYNEQFF. As DNA, the CDR3 is TGTGCCAGCAGCTTAGATAGGGCTAGCGGGGGGGCCTCCTACAATGAGCAGTTCTTC.

The genes are TRBV2 and TRBJ2-1; 8 nucleotides align to TRBD1. The CDR3 length is 13 residues. V trimming: 5 bases; J trimming: 9 bases; junction bases outside the gene matches: 6. Germline loops: CDR1 SNHLY, CDR2 FYNNEI. This CDR3 is CASSKWTGPEQFF. CDR3 bases: TGTGCCAGCAGTAAATGGACAGGGCCTGAGCAGTTCTTC.

The chain employs TRBV9 and TRBJ2-2, with 8 bases that match TRBD2. The CDR3 is made up of 16 amino acids. Germline V gene lookup returns CDR1 SGDLS and CDR2 YYNGEE. Germline trimming cut 3 bases from V and 5 bases from J; bases unmatched to any gene: 9. The CDR3 sequence: CASSGSGVSLTGELFF. The CDR3 DNA reads as TGTGCCAGCAGCGGTAGCGGGGTTTCTTTAACCGGGGAGCTGTTTTTT.

This clonotype was counted at least ten times. This chain joins TRBV3-1 and TRBJ1-4; D gene unclear. This CDR3 has 16 amino acids. Germline loops: CDR1 LGHDT, CDR2 YNNKEL (reference sequence). V lost 4 bases and J lost 1, with 13 bases in between. This chain's CDR3 is CASSLLRTGTNEKLFF. Here the CDR3 DNA reads TGTGCCAGCAGCCTCCTCCGGACTGGAACTAATGAAAAACTGTTTTTT.